This is a list of T cell receptor beta chains from one sample in a study of T cell responses to AZD1222 COVID-19 vaccine. Clones were read by immunoSEQ multiplex PCR, and TCRdb kept only the in-frame ones, dropping some. The repertoire holds about 110,000 clones, around 90% seen once, with 5.2% in the top ten. The material was peripheral blood, obtained on day 0 of AZD1222 vaccination. These receptors originate from an adult in good health. The CDR3 runs from the conserved cysteine through the conserved F or W. Size is omitted from some rows. Given values are once, few, many or a class for expanded clones.

V gene: TRBV28
clone size: NA
J gene: TRBJ2-3
CDR3 protein: CASSLVDTQYF

V gene: TRBV4-3
clone size: NA
J gene: TRBJ2-1
CDR3 protein: CASSQDIAGISYNEQFF

V gene: TRBV3-1/TRBV3-2
clone size: NA
J gene: TRBJ1-2
CDR3 protein: CASSPGTPRGYTF

V gene: TRBV4-3
clone size: NA
J gene: TRBJ2-1
CDR3 protein: CASSQDQSSYNEQFF

V gene: TRBV5-5
clone size: NA
J gene: TRBJ2-4
CDR3 protein: CASSLALTLAKNIQYF

V gene: TRBV7-3
clone size: once
J gene: TRBJ1-1
CDR3 protein: CASSLGRNTEAFF

V gene: TRBV28
clone size: NA
J gene: TRBJ1-1
CDR3 protein: CASSLAGYNTEAFF

V gene: TRBV20-1
clone size: NA
J gene: TRBJ2-1
CDR3 protein: CSARTSNEQFF

V gene: TRBV7-2
clone size: NA
J gene: TRBJ1-1
CDR3 protein: CASSLGWRGQTEAFF

V gene: TRBV2
clone size: NA
J gene: TRBJ1-1
CDR3 protein: CASSIDRVNTEAFF

V gene: TRBV10-3
clone size: NA
J gene: TRBJ1-2
CDR3 protein: CAISETDRTHGYTF

V gene: TRBV19
clone size: few
J gene: TRBJ1-5
CDR3 protein: CASTPEGRLQPQHF

V gene: TRBV7-8
clone size: few
J gene: TRBJ1-4
CDR3 protein: CASSLVDRRNEKLFF

V gene: TRBV5-4
clone size: NA
J gene: TRBJ1-5
CDR3 protein: CASSVGGSTQPQHF

V gene: TRBV7-2
clone size: NA
J gene: TRBJ1-2
CDR3 protein: CASSPGQNYGYTF

V gene: TRBV7-2
clone size: NA
J gene: TRBJ2-1
CDR3 protein: CASSLVPGQGFYEQFF

V gene: TRBV18
clone size: NA
J gene: TRBJ2-7
CDR3 protein: CASSPGVTGTYEQYF

V gene: TRBV4-3
clone size: NA
J gene: TRBJ1-5
CDR3 protein: CASSQGRDRAGQPQHF

V gene: TRBV2
clone size: NA
J gene: TRBJ2-1
CDR3 protein: CASSELAGANEQFF

V gene: TRBV7-2
clone size: once
J gene: TRBJ2-5
CDR3 protein: CASSFRLLATGETQYF